What follows describes a single TCR beta chain. The specificity of this receptor is unknown. Base qualities are not recorded, but no much larger clone differs from it by a single base. Explained via the paper, the treatment or condition label denotes: live attenuated yellow fever vaccine strain. At each blood-draw timepoint, two biological replicates of bulk PBMCs were obtained. PBMCs were isolated from peripheral blood using a standard Ficoll-Paque protocol. TriZol was used to extract RNA from bulk PBMCs, from CD4 and CD8 fractions, and from dextramer-positive and dextramer-negative fractions. The entry originates in a study of T cells after yellow fever vaccination (dated by TCRdb to the late 2010s). Looking at the study overall: Libraries from fractions with low cell numbers were prepared with the SMART-Seq v4 Ultra Low Input RNA kit. To follow T-cell clones before and after primary and booster YFV17D yellow fever vaccination, bulk TCR alpha and beta repertoires were sequenced over time. Two healthy male donors, one aged 18 to 29 and one aged 30 to 40 years, made up the cohort. Blood was collected at multiple timepoints before and after primary and secondary immunization, and bulk PBMC replicates and cell subsets were isolated. What the study reported, not specific to this receptor: Compared with the primary T-cell response, the secondary T-cell response was faster but weaker, reaching its peak on day 5 rather than on day 15. A small share of clonotypes was detected in both CD4 and CD8 compartments, with the overlap likely arising from convergent recombination. Because abundant contaminating clonotypes from the bulk population could be contained in FACS-sorted repertoires, computational filtering was required. The study included only a couple of donors, which limits how far the findings can be generalized. Most clones expanded after primary vaccination were re-detected after the booster (almost 98% of CD4 and 88% of CD8), suggesting broad memory maintenance.

The junction carries 12 bases between V and J, which are trimmed by 2 bases and 5 bases respectively. The CDR3 covers 15 residues, taking in both the cysteine and the phenylalanine. Just the 45-base CDR3 DNA is kept, in frame starting at base 1. TCR cDNA was made using 5'RACE template switching, a step that added a universal primer site and unique molecular identifiers. Priming for cDNA synthesis came from both the TCR alpha and TCR beta constant segments. Library amplification used two PCR steps, and the second PCR step added sample barcodes and sequencing adapters. Sequencing of the libraries was done on either Illumina HiSeq 2500 (2x100 bp) or NovaSeq (2x150 bp). On the study's bioinformatics: MIGEC handled demultiplexing of reads and collapsing into UMI consensus sequences, while MiXCR performed V(D)J alignment. Vaccine-responding clonotypes were defined with edgeR using replicate PBMC samples, requiring FDR below 0.01 and a log2 fold change above 5 up to day 15. Bulk clonotypes were assigned CD4 or CD8 identity according to which sequenced CD4 or CD8 repertoire held them at higher abundance. Starting from the raw public reads, TCRdb applied fastp trimming at Q25, assembled clones with MiXCR and retained in-frame beta chains. Every entry covers one CDR3 protein and lists the most common genes and DNA from its rows. It is TCRdb's table, rather than the study itself, that gives the V and J calls and clone size. The sample table shows roughly 340,000 distinct CDR3 sequences, and 8.5% to 9% are seen once. Jointly, the top ten make up about a sixth of the sample.

This sequence originates from a man aged 18 to 29 who received the YFV17D yellow fever vaccine. The V and J genes are TRBV12-3 or TRBV12-4 and TRBJ2-2, with the D gene not confidently named. The input for sequencing was PBMCs, taken on the day of the first yellow fever vaccination. CDR3 region: CASSLTVVRTGELFF. Here is the DNA: TGTGCCAGCAGTTTAACGGTTGTCAGGACCGGGGAGCTGTTTTTT.